These 14 T cell receptor beta chains came from one sample sequenced in a study of cytomegalovirus exposure and HLA in healthy donors. This table comes from immunoSEQ multiplex PCR, and its TCRdb copy is limited to in-frame clones, with some not included. In the table there are fewer than 150,000 clones, about nine tenths of which are singletons. Sequenced sample: PBMCs. All receptors come from a man aged 18 to 30 in good health and CMV-seronegative.

The chain joins TRBV5-8 to TRBJ2-3; D call uncertain. Per the germline V gene, CDR1 is SGHTS and CDR2 is YDEGEE. The CDR3 runs to 15 residues. With 2 bases removed from V and 1 base from J, the gap between germline ends came to 11 bases. CDR3 nucleotide sequence: TGTGCCAGCAGCTTCGCGCCGGCGGGCACAGATACGCAGTATTTT. The encoded protein is CASSFAPAGTDTQYF.

This rearrangement joins TRBV14 to TRBJ2-7; 15 bases align to TRBD2. CDR1 is SGHDN, CDR2 FVKESK, per germline. V dropped 0 bases and J dropped 2; count of bases not matched to a gene: 8. The CDR3 length is 19 residues. CDR3 DNA: TGTGCCAGCAGCCAAGATTTTCCGGGACTAGCGGGAGGCGCCTACGAGCAGTACTTC. Amino acid sequence: CASSQDFPGLAGGAYEQYF.

The rearrangement links TRBV29-1 to TRBJ2-3; D gene uncertain. V was shortened by 2 bases and J by 0 bases, with 6 bases between the two germline ends. From germline, CDR1 is SQVTM and CDR2 ANQGSEA. This CDR3 has 13 amino acids. CDR3 amino acids: CSVETGSTDTQYF. The CDR3 DNA sequence: TGCAGCGTTGAAACCGGGAGCACAGATACGCAGTATTTT.

This chain uses TRBV7-9 with TRBJ2-7; no clear D. This CDR3 contains 17 residues. V was pared by 1 base and J by 2 bases, with 18 bases between. Germline V gene data show CDR1 as SEHNR and CDR2 as FQNEAQ (reference sequence). The CDR3 sequence is CASSLDSMRQSAYEQYF. CDR3 DNA sequence: TGTGCCAGCAGCTTAGATTCCATGCGGCAGTCCGCCTACGAGCAGTACTTC. Filled out from reference TRBV7-9 and TRBJ2-7, the complete variable domain reads DTGVSQNPRHKITKRGQNVTFRCDPISEHNRLYWYRQTLGQGPEFLTYFQNEAQLEKSRLLSDRFSAERPKGSFSTLEIQRTEQGDSAMYLCASSLDSMRQSAYEQYFGPGTRLTVT.

V is TRBV7-6 and J is TRBJ1-1; 9 bases fit TRBD1. The CDR3 consists of 16 residues. The ends lost 5 bases at V and 5 bases at J; junction bases unmatched: 12. Germline CDR1 reads SGHVS; CDR2 reads FNYEAQ. For the CDR3, the DNA is TGTGCCAGCAGCCAACGGACAGGGGAGGGTTGGACTGAAGCTTTCTTT. It encodes CASSQRTGEGWTEAFF.

V is TRBV2 and J is TRBJ2-7; D call uncertain. The CDR3 sequence is 13 residues long. V was trimmed by 4 bases and J by 2 bases, leaving 9 bases between them. Germline V lookup: CDR1 SNHLY, CDR2 FYNNEI. The DNA for the CDR3 is TGTGCCAGCAGTGGCCCGTCAGCCTACGAGCAGTACTTC. Translation: CASSGPSAYEQYF.

This chain uses TRBV2 with TRBJ2-5; 10 bases fit TRBD1. The CDR3 runs 15 residues. Trimming at V came to 7 bases and at J to 4 bases, leaving 9 bases not matched to a gene. Looked up from germline, CDR1 is SNHLY and CDR2 is FYNNEI. The CDR3, as DNA: TGTGCCAGCAACCCGAGGACAGGGGGTGCAGAGACCCAGTACTTC. It specifies CASNPRTGGAETQYF.

The V gene is TRBV7-8, the J gene TRBJ1-2; D unclear. V dropped 1 base and J dropped 6 bases, with 15 bases sitting between them. The CDR3 spans 15 residues. Germline CDR1 and CDR2: SGHVS and FQNEAQ. CDR3 in amino acids: CASSLDLAVKDGYTF. The CDR3 DNA is TGTGCCAGCAGCTTAGATCTGGCCGTTAAAGATGGCTACACCTTC.

The J gene is TRBJ2-5, the V gene TRBV4-2; 10 bases line up with TRBD2. Germline V lookup: CDR1 LGHNA, CDR2 YNFKEQ. J was trimmed by 5 bases and V by 0 bases; bases with no gene match: 15. The CDR3 is 19 residues long. DNA for the CDR3: TGTGCCAGCAGCCAAGAGGTTAGGGCAACTAGCGGGACGGGGGAGACCCAGTACTTC. Residues: CASSQEVRATSGTGETQYF.

This clone has a handful of counts. The V and J genes are TRBV7-2 and TRBJ1-1; D not certain. Germline V gene lookup returns CDR1 SGHTA and CDR2 FQGNSA. The CDR3 runs 13 residues. The V and J ends lost 4 bases and 3 bases respectively, with 9 bases between them. The CDR3 here is CASSWQRDTEAFF. The CDR3, as DNA: TGTGCCAGCAGCTGGCAGAGGGACACTGAAGCTTTCTTT.

This clone was detected only once. The V call is TRBV28, the J call TRBJ2-4, with D possibly being TRBD1 (5 bases). Deletions cut 3 bases from V and 9 bases from J, with 15 bases between. Germline CDR1 MDHEN, CDR2 SYDVKM. The CDR3 totals 14 residues. CDR3 amino acids: CASSFRQARGIQYF. The CDR3 DNA follows: TGTGCCAGCAGTTTCCGCCAGGCTAGGGGCATTCAGTACTTC.

The chain links TRBV5-1 to TRBJ1-2; TRBD1 matches at 8 bases. Trimming cost V 4 bases and J 8 bases; bases outside gene matches: 10. The CDR3 is 14 residues long. Germline loops: CDR1 SGHRS, CDR2 YFSETQ. CDR3 loop: CASSPWTGWMGYTF. The CDR3 bases are TGCGCCAGCAGCCCCTGGACAGGGTGGATGGGCTACACCTTC.

This rearrangement joins TRBV25-1 to TRBJ2-1; TRBD2 matches at 10 bases. CDR1 and CDR2 (germline): MGHDK, SYGVNS. V was pared by 5 bases and J by 8 bases, with 9 bases of the junction left unmatched. There are 15 residues in the CDR3. CDR3 sequence: CASSKREGVIDEQFF. CDR3 in DNA: TGTGCCAGCAGTAAGCGGGAGGGGGTCATAGATGAGCAGTTCTTC.

The rearrangement joins TRBV29-1 to TRBJ2-1; maybe TRBD2 (5 bases). Trimming cost V 4 bases and J 9 bases, with 7 bases left between them. The V gene's germline CDR1 is SQVTM and CDR2 ANQGSEA. The CDR3 has 10 amino acids. For the CDR3, the DNA is TGCAGCGTTGTTGCGGGTGAGCAGTTCTTC. Translating it yields CSVVAGEQFF.